Listed below are T cell receptor beta chains from one sample, sequenced in a study of beta chain features in type 1 diabetes. TCRdb's table, derived via immunoSEQ multiplex PCR, lists solely in-frame clones and lacks some. The top ten clones hold approximately 0.42% of a sample with around 21,000 clones, 40% to 60% of them seen once. Sample: stem cell memory CD4+ T cells from blood. These receptors were obtained from a man between 18 and 29 years old in good health. The conserved cysteine and the conserved F or W are not part of the CDR3 here. The order of the fields is CDR3 protein, V gene, D gene, J gene. A D gene is named only where the DNA matches it firmly.

CDR3: ASSQGTDLSNQPQH
V: TRBV4-2
D: TRBD1
J: TRBJ1-5

CDR3: ASSFLGARTEAF
V: TRBV28
D: NA
J: TRBJ1-1

CDR3: AISAVDRDNGYT
V: TRBV10-3
D: TRBD1
J: TRBJ1-2

CDR3: ASSLSPLTGMGRETQY
V: TRBV2
D: TRBD1
J: TRBJ2-5

CDR3: ASSSVGRAYNEQF
V: TRBV7-9
D: NA
J: TRBJ2-1

CDR3: SGTWLTNTEAF
V: TRBV29-1
D: NA
J: TRBJ1-1

CDR3: ASSTGGLVSNEQF
V: TRBV2
D: NA
J: TRBJ2-1

CDR3: ASNGQGVWYGYT
V: TRBV2
D: TRBD1
J: TRBJ1-2

CDR3: ASSPEIQGAYNEQF
V: TRBV4-2
D: TRBD1
J: TRBJ2-1

CDR3: SVEDRVGQY
V: TRBV29-1
D: NA
J: TRBJ2-7

CDR3: ASRFDRGNNQPQH
V: TRBV2
D: TRBD1
J: TRBJ1-5

CDR3: SVAGLLSDTQY
V: TRBV29-1
D: NA
J: TRBJ2-3

CDR3: ASSSTDWWERSYEQY
V: TRBV28
D: NA
J: TRBJ2-7

CDR3: ASSPGPGGGYGYT
V: TRBV18
D: NA
J: TRBJ1-2

CDR3: ASSLQPGQFYEQY
V: TRBV2
D: TRBD1
J: TRBJ2-7

CDR3: ASSIVQGADTGELF
V: TRBV19
D: TRBD1
J: TRBJ2-2

CDR3: ASSRTSGPYNEQF
V: TRBV7-2
D: TRBD2
J: TRBJ2-1

CDR3: AWSLRDSYGYT
V: TRBV30
D: TRBD1
J: TRBJ1-2

CDR3: ASSRQGLYEQY
V: TRBV2
D: TRBD1
J: TRBJ2-7

CDR3: ASSQWGDQPQH
V: TRBV14
D: NA
J: TRBJ1-5

CDR3: ASSFEDTAYEQY
V: TRBV7-2
D: NA
J: TRBJ2-7

CDR3: AISDNGRVGNEQF
V: TRBV10-3
D: TRBD2
J: TRBJ2-1

CDR3: ASSLGDSWDEQY
V: TRBV28
D: TRBD1
J: TRBJ2-7

CDR3: ASGGVLYNEQF
V: TRBV7-6
D: NA
J: TRBJ2-1

CDR3: AISESTGLSYNEQF
V: TRBV10-3
D: NA
J: TRBJ2-1

CDR3: ASSWTGLGTEAF
V: TRBV28
D: TRBD1
J: TRBJ1-1

CDR3: AAGGGSGEKLF
V: TRBV10-3
D: NA
J: TRBJ1-4

CDR3: ASSSGAGWY
V: TRBV11-2
D: NA
J: TRBJ2-7

CDR3: ASSGPDRGNTEAF
V: TRBV4-2
D: TRBD1
J: TRBJ1-1

CDR3: ASQARGFHQPQH
V: TRBV2
D: NA
J: TRBJ1-5

CDR3: ASSMIQGADTQY
V: TRBV2
D: TRBD1
J: TRBJ2-3

CDR3: ASSSGGSNQPQH
V: TRBV6-6
D: TRBD1
J: TRBJ1-5